The T cell receptor (beta chain) under discussion was sequenced for a study of cytomegalovirus exposure and HLA in healthy donors. Study conclusions and caveats: 87-base-pair reads could not separate some V segments, including TRBV6-2 and TRBV6-3.

As to this clone: The antigen is undetermined.

Healthy bone marrow donors supplied every sample. Primers: 60 Vbeta forward and 13 Jbeta reverse. The table came from immunoSEQ multiplex PCR; TCRdb's copy has only in-frame clones and leaves some out. The table shows about 150,000 clones, with roughly 80% occurring only once. Trimming took 6 bases from V and 7 from J; bases not matched to a gene: 8. The CDR3 loop spans 14 amino acids. CDR1 is SNHLY and CDR2 is FYNNEI in the germline V gene. The sequence was obtained from a young man in good health and CMV-seropositive. J is TRBJ1-4 and V is TRBV2; 7 nucleotides align to TRBD1. The sequenced sample consisted of PBMCs. The CDR3 DNA reads as TGTGCCAGCAGGCCCGACAGGGTTCGTGAAAAACTGTTTTTT. It is translated as CASRPDRVREKLFF. Based on the CDR3 plus reference TRBV2 and TRBJ1-4, the full variable domain is EPEVTQTPSHQVTQMGQEVILRCVPISNHLYFYWYRQILGQKVEFLVSFYNNEISEKSEIFDDQFSVERPDGSNFTLKIRSTKLEDSAMYFCASRPDRVREKLFFGSGTQLSVL.